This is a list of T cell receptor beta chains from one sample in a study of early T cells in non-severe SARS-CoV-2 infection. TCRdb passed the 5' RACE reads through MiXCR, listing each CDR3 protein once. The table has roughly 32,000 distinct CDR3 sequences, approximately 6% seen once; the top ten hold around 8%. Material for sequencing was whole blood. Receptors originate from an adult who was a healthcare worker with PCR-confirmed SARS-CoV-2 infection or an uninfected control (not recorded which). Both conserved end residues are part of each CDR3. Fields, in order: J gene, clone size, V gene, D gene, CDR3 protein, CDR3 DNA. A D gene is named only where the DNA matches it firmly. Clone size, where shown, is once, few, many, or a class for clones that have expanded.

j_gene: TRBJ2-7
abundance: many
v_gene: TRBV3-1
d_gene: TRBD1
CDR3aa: CASSSRTGGVHEQYF
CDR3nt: TGTGCCAGCAGCTCGCGGACAGGGGGCGTACACGAGCAGTACTTC

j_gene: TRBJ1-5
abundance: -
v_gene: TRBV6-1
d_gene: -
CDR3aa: CASSKGDQPQHF
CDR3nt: TGTGCCAGCAGTAAGGGGGATCAGCCCCAGCATTTT

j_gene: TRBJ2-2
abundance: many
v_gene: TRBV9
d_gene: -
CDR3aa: CASSVVSGNTGELFF
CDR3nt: TGTGCCAGCAGCGTAGTTTCGGGTAACACCGGGGAGCTGTTTTTT

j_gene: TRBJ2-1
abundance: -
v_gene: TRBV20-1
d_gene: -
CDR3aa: CSARPAVGRNEQFF
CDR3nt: TGCAGTGCTAGGCCTGCCGTTGGGCGGAATGAGCAGTTCTTC

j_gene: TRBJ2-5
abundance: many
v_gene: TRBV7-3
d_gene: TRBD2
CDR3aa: CASSLLAGGLEETQYF
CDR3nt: TGTGCCAGCAGTTTATTAGCGGGGGGACTTGAGGAGACCCAGTACTTC

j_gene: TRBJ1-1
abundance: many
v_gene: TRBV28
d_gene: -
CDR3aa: CASGDSTEAFF
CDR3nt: TGTGCCAGCGGCGACAGCACTGAAGCTTTCTTT

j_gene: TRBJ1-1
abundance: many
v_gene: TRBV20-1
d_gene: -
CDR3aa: CSAPDSSPEAFF
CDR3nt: TGCAGTGCGCCCGACAGTTCACCTGAAGCTTTCTTT

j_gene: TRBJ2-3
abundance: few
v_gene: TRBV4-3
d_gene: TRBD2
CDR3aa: CASSLTSGGALTDTQYF
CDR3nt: TGCGCCAGCAGCCTTACTAGCGGGGGGGCCCTCACAGATACGCAGTATTTT

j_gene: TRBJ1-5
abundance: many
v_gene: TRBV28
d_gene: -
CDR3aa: CAGLAGHGGPQHF
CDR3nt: TGTGCAGGTCTAGCGGGACATGGCGGACCCCAGCATTTT

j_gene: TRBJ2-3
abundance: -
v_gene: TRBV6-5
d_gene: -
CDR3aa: CASSYGLDTDTQYF
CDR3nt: TGTGCCAGCAGCTACGGACTGGACACAGATACGCAGTATTTT

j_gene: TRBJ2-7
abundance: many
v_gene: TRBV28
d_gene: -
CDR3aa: CATSPLSYEQYF
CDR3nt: TGTGCCACCTCCCCCCTCTCCTACGAGCAGTACTTC

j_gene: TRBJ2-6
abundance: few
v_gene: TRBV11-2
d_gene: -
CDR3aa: CASSFGATGANVLTF
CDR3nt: TGTGCCAGCAGCTTTGGGGCGACGGGGGCCAACGTCCTGACTTTC

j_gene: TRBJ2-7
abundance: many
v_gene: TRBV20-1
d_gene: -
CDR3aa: CSGSKGLQDEQYF
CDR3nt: TGCAGTGGAAGTAAGGGTCTGCAGGACGAGCAGTACTTC

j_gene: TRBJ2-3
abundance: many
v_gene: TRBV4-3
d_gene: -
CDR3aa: CASSQEGRPTDTQYF
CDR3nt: TGCGCCAGCAGCCAAGAAGGCAGGCCCACAGATACGCAGTATTTT

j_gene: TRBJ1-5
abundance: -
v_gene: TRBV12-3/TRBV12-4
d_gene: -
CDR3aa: CASSARGHYSNQPQHF
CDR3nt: TGTGCCAGCAGTGCCCGGGGACACTATAGCAATCAGCCCCAGCATTTT

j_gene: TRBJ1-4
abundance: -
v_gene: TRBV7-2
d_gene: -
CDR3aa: CASSLGINEKLFF
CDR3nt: TGTGCCAGCAGCTTAGGGATTAATGAAAAACTGTTTTTT

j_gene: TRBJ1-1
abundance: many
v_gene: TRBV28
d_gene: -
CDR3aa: CASSITSPGTEAFF
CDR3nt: TGTGCCAGCAGTATCACGTCCCCAGGGACTGAAGCTTTCTTT

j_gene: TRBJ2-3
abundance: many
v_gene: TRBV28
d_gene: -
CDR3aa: CASSFSLWGSTDTQYF
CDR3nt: TGTGCCAGCAGTTTTAGTCTGTGGGGAAGCACAGATACGCAGTATTTT

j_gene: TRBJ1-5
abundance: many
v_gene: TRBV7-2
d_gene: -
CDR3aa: CASSFQGSSNQPQHF
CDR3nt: TGTGCCAGCAGCTTTCAAGGGTCCAGCAATCAGCCCCAGCATTTT

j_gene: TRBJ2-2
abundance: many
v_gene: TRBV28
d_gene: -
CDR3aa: CASTLTNTGELFF
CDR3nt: TGTGCCAGCACCTTAACGAACACCGGGGAGCTGTTTTTT

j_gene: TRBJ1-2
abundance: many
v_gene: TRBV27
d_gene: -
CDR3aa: CASSPVDGRDGYTF
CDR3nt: TGTGCCAGCAGTCCCGTAGATGGGAGGGATGGCTACACCTTC

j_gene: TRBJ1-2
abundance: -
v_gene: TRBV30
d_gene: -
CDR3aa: CAWTDLGLNYGYTF
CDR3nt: TGTGCCTGGACCGACCTTGGACTTAACTATGGCTACACCTTC

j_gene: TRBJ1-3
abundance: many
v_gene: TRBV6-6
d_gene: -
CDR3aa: CASSVGARGNTIYF
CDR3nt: TGTGCCAGCAGTGTGGGGGCCCGTGGAAACACCATATATTTT

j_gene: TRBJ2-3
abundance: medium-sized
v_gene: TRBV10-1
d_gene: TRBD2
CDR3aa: CASSELTSGALTDTQYF
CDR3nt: TGCGCCAGCAGTGAGTTGACTAGCGGGGCCCTCACAGATACGCAGTATTTT

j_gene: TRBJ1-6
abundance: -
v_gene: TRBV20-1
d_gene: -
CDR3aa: CSATYTKGFFSPLHF
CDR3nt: TGCAGTGCCACCTATACAAAGGGGTTTTTTTCACCCCTCCACTTT

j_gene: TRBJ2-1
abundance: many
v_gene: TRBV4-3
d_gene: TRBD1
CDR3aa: CASSQDLRQGENEQFF
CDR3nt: TGCGCCAGCAGCCAAGACTTGAGACAGGGGGAAAATGAGCAGTTCTTC

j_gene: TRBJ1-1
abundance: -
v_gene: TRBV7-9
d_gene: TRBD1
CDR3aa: CVDRDRKVLDTEAFF
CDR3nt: TGTGTCGACCGGGACAGGAAGGTCTTAGACACTGAAGCTTTCTTT

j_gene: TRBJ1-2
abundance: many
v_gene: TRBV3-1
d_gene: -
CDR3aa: CASSQINYGYTF
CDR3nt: TGTGCCAGCAGCCAAATAAACTATGGCTACACCTTC

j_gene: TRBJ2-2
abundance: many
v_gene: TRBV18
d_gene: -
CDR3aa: CASSPPSLNTGELFF
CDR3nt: TGTGCCAGCTCACCACCGTCGTTGAACACCGGGGAGCTGTTTTTT

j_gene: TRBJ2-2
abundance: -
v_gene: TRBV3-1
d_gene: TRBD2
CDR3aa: CASSRLAANTGELFF
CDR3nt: TGTGCCAGCAGCCGACTAGCGGCGAACACCGGGGAGCTGTTTTTT

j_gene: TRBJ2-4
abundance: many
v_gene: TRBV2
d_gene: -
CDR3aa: CASRRSMGAENIQYF
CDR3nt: TGTGCCAGCAGACGGTCCATGGGGGCGGAAAACATTCAGTACTTC

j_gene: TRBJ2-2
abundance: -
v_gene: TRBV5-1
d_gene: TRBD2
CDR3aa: CASSLGLAGTGELFF
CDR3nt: TGCGCCAGCAGCTTGGGACTAGCGGGAACCGGGGAGCTGTTTTTT

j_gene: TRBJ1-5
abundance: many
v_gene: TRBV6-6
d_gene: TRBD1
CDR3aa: CASMGGQGHQPQHF
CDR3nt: TGTGCCAGCATGGGAGGACAGGGGCACCAGCCCCAGCATTTT

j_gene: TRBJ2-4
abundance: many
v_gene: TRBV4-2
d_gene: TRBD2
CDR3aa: CASSQHPSAGGSKNIQYF
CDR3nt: TGTGCCAGCAGCCAACACCCCTCCGCGGGGGGGAGCAAAAACATTCAGTACTTC

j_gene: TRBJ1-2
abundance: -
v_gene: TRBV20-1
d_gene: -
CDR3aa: CSARVQDNYGYTF
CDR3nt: TGCAGTGCTAGGGTACAGGATAACTATGGCTACACCTTC

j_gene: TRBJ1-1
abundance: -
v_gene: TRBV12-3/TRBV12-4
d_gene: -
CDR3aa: CASSPNPGVDTEAFF
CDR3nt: TGTGCCAGCAGCCCCAACCCGGGGGTCGACACTGAAGCTTTCTTT

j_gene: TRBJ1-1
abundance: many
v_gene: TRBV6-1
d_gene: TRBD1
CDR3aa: CASSALNRGRDTEAFF
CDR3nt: TGTGCCAGCAGTGCCTTGAACAGGGGGCGAGACACTGAAGCTTTCTTT

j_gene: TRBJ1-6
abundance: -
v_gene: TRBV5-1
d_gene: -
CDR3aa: CASSPRTQDNSPLHF
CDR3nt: TGCGCCAGCAGCCCCCGGACACAGGATAATTCACCCCTCCACTTT

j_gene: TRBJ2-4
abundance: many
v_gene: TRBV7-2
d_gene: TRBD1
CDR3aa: CASSGTQGAIQYF
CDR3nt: TGTGCCAGCAGCGGGACACAGGGGGCCATTCAGTACTTC

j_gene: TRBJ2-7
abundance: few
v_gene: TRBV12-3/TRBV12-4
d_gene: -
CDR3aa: CASSFRDGSSYEQYF
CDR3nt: TGTGCCAGCAGTTTCCGGGACGGAAGCTCCTACGAGCAGTACTTC

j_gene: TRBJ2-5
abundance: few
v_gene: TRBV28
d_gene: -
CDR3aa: CASKSVRVQETQYF
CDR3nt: TGTGCCAGCAAGTCAGTGAGGGTACAAGAGACCCAGTACTTC